The 20 T cell receptor beta chains below were found in one sample sequenced in a study of blood T cell repertoires in COVID-19. The assay was immunoSEQ multiplex PCR, and TCRdb's table has in-frame clones only and misses some. Among 250,000 or so clones listed, around 89% were seen once. The sample taken for sequencing was PBMCs or T cells enriched from blood (not recorded which). All receptors come from a woman in her twenties or thirties with acute COVID-19.

The V gene is TRBV5-5, the J gene TRBJ2-7, with D unclear. Germline CDR1 SGHKS, CDR2 YYEKEE (reference sequence). This CDR3 contains 15 residues. Deletions cut 2 bases from V and 2 bases from J, with 14 bases between. CDR3 coding DNA: TGTGCCAGCAGCTTAAAACCCCCTAGGACCTACGAGCAGTACTTC. It yields the protein CASSLKPPRTYEQYF.

V is TRBV18 and J is TRBJ2-5; D possibly corresponds to TRBD2 (6 bases). This CDR3 is 14 amino acids long. The germline V gene has CDR1 KGHSH and CDR2 LQKENI. The V gene lost 6 bases and the J gene lost 3 bases, with 14 bases spanning the gap. The CDR3, as DNA: TGTGCCAGCTCCCGCGGGACGAGGGAAGAGACCCAGTACTTC. Its translation is CASSRGTREETQYF.

The V and J genes are TRBV4-3 and TRBJ2-7; TRBD2 might be the D (6 bases). The CDR3 runs 15 residues. Germline V gene sequence: CDR1 LGHNA, CDR2 YSLEER. Trimming shortened V by 0 bases and J by 3 bases, and 12 bases separated the two germline ends. In DNA, the CDR3 is TGCGCCAGCAGCCAAGAGGCTAGCGCCCTCTACGAGCAGTACTTC. This sequence encodes CASSQEASALYEQYF.

This chain uses TRBV29-1 with TRBJ2-3; D may be TRBD2 (5 bases). CDR1 and CDR2 from the germline V gene are SQVTM and ANQGSEA. The CDR3 covers 17 residues. The ends were cut back, 6 bases at V and 1 base at J, with 23 bases in the middle. CDR3 bases: TGCAGCGTGAAACCAGAAACGAGAGTCGGGGGCACAGATACGCAGTATTTT. Translated: CSVKPETRVGGTDTQYF.

The chain uses TRBV7-9 and TRBJ2-2, with D tentatively TRBD1 (6 bases). Trimming left V 3 bases short and J 3 bases short, with 11 bases between. This CDR3 spans 15 amino acids. Germline CDR1 reads SEHNR; CDR2 reads FQNEAQ (reference sequence). The CDR3 DNA reads as TGTGCCAGCAGCTTGTACAGGGTTGACACCGGGGAGCTGTTTTTT. This translates into CASSLYRVDTGELFF. The full variable domain, rest sourced from reference TRBV7-9 and TRBJ2-2, is DTGVSQNPRHKITKRGQNVTFRCDPISEHNRLYWYRQTLGQGPEFLTYFQNEAQLEKSRLLSDRFSAERPKGSFSTLEIQRTEQGDSAMYLCASSLYRVDTGELFFGEGSRLTVL.

The chain recombines TRBV27 with TRBJ1-1; D is perhaps TRBD1 (5 bases). V lost 6 bases and J lost 10, with 21 bases in between. CDR1 is MNHEY and CDR2 is SMNVEV in the germline V gene (reference sequence). This CDR3 spans 14 amino acids. The CDR3 protein is CASRDLTVGVGAFF. For the CDR3, the DNA is TGTGCCAGCAGAGACCTAACAGTAGGGGTGGGAGCTTTCTTT.

The chain links TRBV30 to TRBJ2-6, with TRBD2 matching over 8 bases. Germline-derived CDR1 and CDR2 are GTSNPN and SVGIG (reference sequence). This CDR3 comprises 16 residues. The V segment lost 3 bases and the J segment 9 bases; nucleotides outside the gene matches: 13. The DNA for the CDR3 is TGTGCCTGGAGGAGACCGGGACTAGAGGGTGGCAACGTCCTGACTTTC. Encoded protein: CAWRRPGLEGGNVLTF.

This chain links TRBV7-6 with TRBJ2-2; 8 nucleotides line up with TRBD1. Germline CDR1 reads SGHVS; CDR2 reads FNYEAQ. Germline trimming cut 0 bases from V and 2 bases from J; bases unmatched to any gene: 17. The length of the CDR3 is 21 residues. CDR3: CASSLASAGGLGTGNTGELFF. The CDR3 region has the DNA TGTGCCAGCAGCTTAGCGTCAGCAGGGGGCTTGGGAACGGGCAACACCGGGGAGCTGTTTTTT.

This chain connects TRBV21-1 to TRBJ1-2. TRBV21-1 has pseudogene status. CDR3 length equals 14 residues. CDR3 sequence: CASSKLPPRYGYTF. DNA of the CDR3: TGTGCCAGCAGCAAATTGCCCCCTAGGTATGGCTACACCTTC.

This clone has only one observation. The chain uses TRBV19 and TRBJ1-2, with 10 bases fitting TRBD1. The CDR3 covers 13 residues. After removal of 6 bases from V and 5 bases from J, the junction contained 3 bases not matched to a gene. Germline assignment: CDR1 LNHDA and CDR2 SQIVND (reference sequence). DNA for the CDR3: TGTGCCAGTAGCGGACAGGGGGGATATGGCTACACCTTC. As protein: CASSGQGGYGYTF.

This chain uses TRBV3-1 (or the pseudogene TRBV3-2) with TRBJ2-7; D remains ambiguous. From germline, CDR1 is LGHDT and CDR2 YNNKEL (reference sequence). The length of the CDR3 is 14 residues. Trimming removed 0 bases from V and 3 bases from J, with 9 bases in between. Here the CDR3 reads CASSQELPGYEQYF. CDR3 bases: TGTGCCAGCAGCCAAGAACTCCCGGGCTACGAGCAGTACTTC.

The sample holds one count of this clone. The rearrangement links TRBV4-1 to TRBJ2-3; the match to TRBD2 covers 13 bases. In germline, CDR1 is MGHRA, CDR2 YSYEKL. V trimming: 3 bases; J trimming: 9 bases; junction bases outside the gene matches: 9. The CDR3 contains 16 residues. The chain's CDR3 is CASSQGERTSGSTQYF. The DNA for the CDR3 is TGCGCCAGCAGCCAGGGGGAAAGGACTAGCGGGAGCACGCAGTATTTT.

This clone was observed a handful of times. Other DNA sequences from this sample encode an identical CDR3 as well. The gene calls are TRBV5-1 and TRBJ1-6, with D possibly being TRBD1 (6 bases). Germline-derived CDR1 and CDR2 are SGHRS and YFSETQ. Between the trimmed V and J ends, which lost 0 bases and 6 bases, there was a span of 7 bases. CDR3 length equals 14 residues. The CDR3 nucleotides are TGCGCCAGCAGCTTGGGGACAGCTAATTCACCCCTCCACTTT. Its protein product is CASSLGTANSPLHF.

This sequence joins TRBV9 and TRBJ1-2; 11 bases agree with TRBD1. V shed 2 bases and J 7 bases; nucleotides not matched to a gene: 7. The V gene's germline CDR1 is SGDLS and CDR2 YYNGEE. CDR3 length: 15 amino acids. The CDR3 nucleotides read TGTGCCAGCAGCGTTACCGGGACAGGGGGATTTGGCTACACCTTC. It encodes CASSVTGTGGFGYTF.

The genes are TRBV15 and TRBJ2-3; perhaps TRBD2 as D (6 bases). Trimming shortened V by 0 bases and J by 4 bases, and 11 bases separated the two germline ends. This CDR3 has 15 residues. CDR1 and CDR2 (germline): LNHNV, YYDKDF (reference sequence). CDR3 coding DNA: TGTGCCACCAGCAGAGAGGGTAGCGGCCCAGATACGCAGTATTTT. Its protein product is CATSREGSGPDTQYF.

J is TRBJ2-7 and V is TRBV19; TRBD2 matches at 10 bases. Trimming removed 8 bases from V and 3 bases from J; junction bases left unmatched: 10. The CDR3 length is 15 residues. Germline values: CDR1 LNHDA, CDR2 SQIVND (reference sequence). The CDR3 loop reads CASQDSGTSDYEQYF. The CDR3 nucleotides read TGTGCCAGTCAAGATTCCGGGACTAGCGACTACGAGCAGTACTTC.

V is TRBV15 and J is TRBJ2-6; the match to TRBD1 covers 8 bases. The CDR3 length is 16 residues. V shed 5 bases, J shed 2 bases, and the junction held 5 bases outside the gene matches. CDR1 and CDR2 from the germline V gene are LNHNV and YYDKDF (reference sequence). CDR3 sequence: CATSHETGAGANVLTF. The DNA for the CDR3 is TGTGCCACCAGCCACGAGACAGGGGCTGGGGCCAACGTCCTGACTTTC.

V gene TRBV27 combines with J gene TRBJ2-1, with a possible D match to TRBD2 (5 bases). In germline, CDR1 is MNHEY, CDR2 SMNVEV (reference sequence). CDR3 length equals 12 residues. V shed 4 bases and J shed 7 bases, with 8 bases lying between them. The CDR3 spells CASSYPGNEQFF. CDR3 nucleotide sequence: TGTGCCAGCAGTTATCCGGGGAATGAGCAGTTCTTC.

This rearrangement joins TRBV5-1 to TRBJ1-2; D unclear. Germline V gene sequence: CDR1 SGHRS, CDR2 YFSETQ. The CDR3 sequence is 14 residues long. Trimming cost V 5 bases and J 4 bases, with 15 bases left between them. The CDR3 nucleotides are TGCGCCAGCAGACCCCTGACTGACGGCTATGGCTACACCTTC. Its protein product is CASRPLTDGYGYTF.

The chain links TRBV29-1 to TRBJ2-7; 7 bases fit TRBD2. Germline CDR1 SQVTM, CDR2 ANQGSEA. After removal of 5 bases from V and 3 bases from J, the junction contained 16 bases not matched to a gene. The CDR3 totals 16 residues. CDR3 residues: CSVRQPHRGRDYEQYF. For the CDR3, the DNA is TGCAGCGTTCGGCAGCCGCACCGGGGGAGGGACTACGAGCAGTACTTC.